This T cell receptor beta chain was sequenced during a study of blood T cell repertoires in COVID-19. Study-wide context: Acute and convalescent COVID-19 specimens originated in the United States, Italy and Spain.

Germline CDR1 and CDR2: KGHDR and SFDVKD. The V end lost 3 bases, the J end lost 7 bases, and 11 bases lay between the germline ends. The CDR3 extends over 13 amino acids. Clones were read by immunoSEQ multiplex PCR, and TCRdb kept only the in-frame ones, dropping some. The repertoire has roughly 87,000 clones, 86% of them found once; the top ten carry about 25%. The specimen was peripheral blood. The chain has TRBV24-1 and TRBJ1-2, with a weak D call TRBD1 (6 bases). The receptor was isolated from a human donor in a cohort sampled during active COVID-19. The CDR3 DNA sequence: TGTGCCACCAGTGATCAGGGGAGGGGTGGCTACACCTTC. Protein: CATSDQGRGGYTF.